This T cell receptor (beta chain) was sequenced in a study of T cell changes during pregnancy in multiple sclerosis. Sequencing was performed with immunoSEQ multiplex PCR; in TCRdb, only in-frame clones are kept and a portion is missing. This sample carries about 67,000 clones, approximately 92% of them seen once, and the ten largest clones take about 2%. Germline V gene sequence: CDR1 SNHLY, CDR2 FYNNEI. V dropped 6 bases and J dropped 5; count of bases not matched to a gene: 4. There are 14 residues in the CDR3. The source is a female donor with multiple sclerosis, enrolled in a pregnancy study. The material sequenced was peripheral blood, taken in the first trimester of pregnancy. The V and J genes are TRBV2 and TRBJ2-2, with 9 bases lining up with TRBD2. CDR3 in DNA: TGTGCCAGCAGACTAGCGGGTGGGACCGGGGAGCTGTTTTTT. Translated: CASRLAGGTGELFF.